The TCR beta chain described here comes from a study of T cells in Graves' hyperthyroidism and ophthalmopathy. General study results and limits: Blood shared most expanded thyroid clonotypes above 0.001.

The CDR3 spans 14 residues. Germline-derived CDR1 and CDR2 are SGHRS and YFSETQ. V shed 5 bases and J shed 0 bases, with 6 bases lying between them. Concerning this clonotype: Its specificity is not known.

Ophthalmopathy patients showed a Clinical Activity Score of at least 3, NOSPECS grade of at least 4 and duration under 3 months. Uncontrolled infections, other autoimmune diseases, pregnancy or lactation led to exclusion of patients. From approximately 9.5 ml of fresh peripheral blood, PBMCs were isolated. RNA transcripts yielded amplified TCR beta CDR3 regions. TCR CDR3 underwent first-round RT-PCR with the HTBI primer set. MiXCR was run by TCRdb on the multiplex PCR reads, yielding one entry per CDR3 protein. Of roughly 650,000 distinct CDR3 sequences listed, approximately 15% are singletons. The sequence was collected from a woman in her thirties or forties with Graves' ophthalmopathy. The sample taken for sequencing was blood. J is TRBJ2-6 and V is TRBV5-1, with D uncertain. The CDR3 region has the DNA TGCGCCAGCAGGGTAGACTCTGGGGCCAACGTCCTGACTTTC. It specifies CASRVDSGANVLTF.